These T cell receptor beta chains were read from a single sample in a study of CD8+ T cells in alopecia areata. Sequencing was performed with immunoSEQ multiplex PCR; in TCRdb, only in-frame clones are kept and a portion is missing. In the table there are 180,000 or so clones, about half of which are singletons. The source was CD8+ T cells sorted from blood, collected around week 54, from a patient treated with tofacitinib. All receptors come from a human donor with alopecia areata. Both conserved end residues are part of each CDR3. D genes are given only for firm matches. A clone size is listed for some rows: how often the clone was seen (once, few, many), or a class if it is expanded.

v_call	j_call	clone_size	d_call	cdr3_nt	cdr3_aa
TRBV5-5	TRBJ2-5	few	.	TGTGCCAGCAGCTTGGGAGTAGCGAGCGGTGAGACCCAGTACTTC	CASSLGVASGETQYF
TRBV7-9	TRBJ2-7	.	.	TGTGCCAGCAGCTTAGCCCTACAGACCTACGAGCAGTACTTC	CASSLALQTYEQYF
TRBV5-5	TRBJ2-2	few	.	TGTGCCAGCAGCTCCGGCACCGGGGAGCTGTTTTTT	CASSSGTGELFF
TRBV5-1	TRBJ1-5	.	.	TGCGCCAGCAGCTTGGGGATCCCGGGAAATCAGCCCCAGCATTTT	CASSLGIPGNQPQHF
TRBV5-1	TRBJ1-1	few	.	TGCGCCAGCAGCTTAATTCCAGTGCGGGACACTGAAGCTTTCTTT	CASSLIPVRDTEAFF
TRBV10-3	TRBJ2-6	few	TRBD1	TGTGCCATCAGTGATGGGACAGGAACAAGGCGGGCCAACGTCCTGACTTTC	CAISDGTGTRRANVLTF
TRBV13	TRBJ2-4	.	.	TGTGCCAGCAGCCAACAGACAGAGATAACCAAAAACATTCAGTACTTC	CASSQQTEITKNIQYF
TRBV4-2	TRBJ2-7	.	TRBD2	TGTGCCAGCAGCTACCCTGGGGGGGGGTCCTACGAGCAGTACTTC	CASSYPGGGSYEQYF
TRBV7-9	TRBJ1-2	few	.	TGTGCCAGCAGCCCGACCCGGGCCTATGGCTACACCTTC	CASSPTRAYGYTF
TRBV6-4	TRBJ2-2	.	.	TGTGCCAGCAGTTCCGGGACTAACACCGGGGAGCTGTTTTTT	CASSSGTNTGELFF
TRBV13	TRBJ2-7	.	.	TGTGCCAGCAGCTTAGGGACGGTCTACGAGCAGTACTTC	CASSLGTVYEQYF
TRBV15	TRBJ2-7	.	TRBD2	TGTGCCACCAGCAGAGAAGGCGGGGGGGCGTCCGAGCAGTACTTC	CATSREGGGASEQYF
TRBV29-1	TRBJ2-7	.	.	TGCAGCGTTGAAGCAGAGACCGACTACGAGCAGTACTTC	CSVEAETDYEQYF
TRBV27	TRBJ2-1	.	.	TGTGCCAGCAGTTTCAATAGCGTAAATGAGCAGTTCTTC	CASSFNSVNEQFF
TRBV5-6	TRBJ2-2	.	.	TGTGCCAGCAGCTCGTCCCCGGGACTCCCGGCAGGGGAGCTGTTTTTT	CASSSSPGLPAGELFF
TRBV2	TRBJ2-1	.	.	TGTGCCAGCAGTGAAGCGACGGGTGGATACAATGAGCAGTTCTTC	CASSEATGGYNEQFF
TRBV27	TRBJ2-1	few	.	TGTGCCAGCGCCCGGGACCGAGGGCCCTTCGAGCAGTTCTTC	CASARDRGPFEQFF
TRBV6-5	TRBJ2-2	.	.	TGTGCCAGCAGCTATGGAGGCGCCGGGGAGCTGTTTTTT	CASSYGGAGELFF
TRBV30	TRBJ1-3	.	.	TGTGCCTGGACCGGGGGGATCGTATCTGGAAACACCATATATTTT	CAWTGGIVSGNTIYF
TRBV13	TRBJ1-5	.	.	TGTGCCAGCAGCTTAGGTGGGTCCCCGCAGCATTTT	CASSLGGSPQHF
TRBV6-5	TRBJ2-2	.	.	TGTGCCAGCAAGACCCCAGTCACCGGGGAGCTGTTTTTT	CASKTPVTGELFF
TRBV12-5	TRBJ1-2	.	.	TGTGCTAGTGGTTTGGTGGACCACAACCACAGTGGCATCACCTTC	CASGLVDHNHSGITF
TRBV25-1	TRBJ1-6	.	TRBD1	TGTGCCAGCAGGACAGGGGGCAATTCACCCCTCCACTTT	CASRTGGNSPLHF
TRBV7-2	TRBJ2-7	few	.	TGTGCCAGCAGCTTAATCGGTTGGGAGCAGTACTTC	CASSLIGWEQYF
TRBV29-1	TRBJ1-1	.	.	TGCAGCGTTGTAGGAGCTGAAGCTTTCTTT	CSVVGAEAFF
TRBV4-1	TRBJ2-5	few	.	TGCGCCAGCAGCCAAGATGCGACCATCGGCGGGACCCAGTACTTC	CASSQDATIGGTQYF
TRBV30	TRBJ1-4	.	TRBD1	TGTGCCTGGAGTCTCGGACAGGGTGCCGAAAAACTGTTTTTT	CAWSLGQGAEKLFF
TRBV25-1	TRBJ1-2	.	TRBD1	TGTGCCAGCAGTGAACAGACAGGGAGTGGCTACACCTTC	CASSEQTGSGYTF
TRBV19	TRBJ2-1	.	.	TGTGCCAGTACCTCGGACCTATCGGGAAATGAGCAGTTCTTC	CASTSDLSGNEQFF
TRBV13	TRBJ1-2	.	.	TGTGCCAGCAGCTCGGACACCAGGGGCTACACCTTC	CASSSDTRGYTF
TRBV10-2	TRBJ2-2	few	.	TGCGCCAGCAGTAGCACTGGGGCTAACACCGGGGAGCTGTTTTTT	CASSSTGANTGELFF
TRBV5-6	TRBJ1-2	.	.	TGTGCCAGCAGGATGGAGGGGCATGGCTACACCTTC	CASRMEGHGYTF
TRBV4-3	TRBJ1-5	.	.	TGCGCCAGCAGCTCGACTTGGGGGGATAATCAGCCCCAGCATTTT	CASSSTWGDNQPQHF
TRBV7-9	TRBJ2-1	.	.	TGTGCCAGCAGCTTTACGGCCTCTGACAATGAGCAGTTCTTC	CASSFTASDNEQFF
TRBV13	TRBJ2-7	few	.	TGTGCCAGCAGCTTCGGCAGATCCTACGAGCAGTACTTC	CASSFGRSYEQYF
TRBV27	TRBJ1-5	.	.	TGTGCCAGCAGGAATACAGGGAGCAATCAGCCCCAGCATTTT	CASRNTGSNQPQHF
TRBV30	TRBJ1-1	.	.	TGTGCCTGGCCCAGGACGGTCACCATGAACACTGAAGCTTTCTTT	CAWPRTVTMNTEAFF
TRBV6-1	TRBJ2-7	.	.	TGTGCCAGCAGTTTTCGGGGAATCAACGAGCAGTACTTC	CASSFRGINEQYF
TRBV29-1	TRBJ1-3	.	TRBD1	TGCAGCGTCGCGGGACAGGGGTTTGGAAACACCATATATTTT	CSVAGQGFGNTIYF
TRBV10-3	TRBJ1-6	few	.	TGTGCCATCAGTGAAGGAACAGGGACCAATTCACCCCTCCACTTT	CAISEGTGTNSPLHF
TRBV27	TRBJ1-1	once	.	TGTGCCAGCAGTTTTGGGGGGCCATTCACTGAAGCTTTCTTT	CASSFGGPFTEAFF
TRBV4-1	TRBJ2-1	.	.	TGCGCCAGCAGCCAAGGACAGACCAATGAGCAGTTCTTC	CASSQGQTNEQFF
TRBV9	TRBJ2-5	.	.	TGTGCCAGCAGTACCACCCCTAGCGACCAAGAGACCCAGTACTTC	CASSTTPSDQETQYF
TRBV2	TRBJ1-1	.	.	TGTGCCAGTTCCGCGACCACTTTGACAGGCAGACATGAAGCTTTCTTT	CASSATTLTGRHEAFF
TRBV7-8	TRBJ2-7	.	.	TGTGCCAGCAGCGACGTTGGTTCCTACGAGCAGTACTTC	CASSDVGSYEQYF
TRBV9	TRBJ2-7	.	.	TGTGCCAGCAGCGTAGGAGGAGACTACGAGCAGTACTTC	CASSVGGDYEQYF
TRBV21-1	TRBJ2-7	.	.	TGTGCCAGTTCCGTGCCGGGACAGGGGGGATACGAGCAGTACTTC	CASSVPGQGGYEQYF
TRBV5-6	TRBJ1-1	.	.	TGTGCCAGCAGCGAGGGGACGGGGACTGAAGCTTTCTTT	CASSEGTGTEAFF